The rows below give T cell receptor beta chains drawn from one sample of a study of T cell responses to AZD1222 COVID-19 vaccine. Assay: immunoSEQ multiplex PCR; the TCRdb copy retains only in-frame clones and omits some. In the table there are over 150,000 clones, over 80% of which are singletons. The sequenced sample was peripheral blood, obtained 28 days after the second dose of the MenACWY control vaccine. The receptor set was obtained from an adult who received the MenACWY meningococcal vaccine as a control. The CDR3 runs from the conserved cysteine through the conserved F or W. D genes are given only for firm matches. Part of the rows lack a size; the others show once, few, many or a class for expanded clones.

>TRBV6-5|TRBD1|TRBJ1-6|once
TGTGCCAGCAGTTACGGGGACAGGGGTAATTCACCCCTCCACTTT
CASSYGDRGNSPLHF
>TRBV18|TRBD1|TRBJ1-1|NA
TGTGCCAGCTCACCACGTGTGACAGGGGTGATAACTGAAGCTTTCTTT
CASSPRVTGVITEAFF
>TRBV10-1|TRBD1|TRBJ1-6|NA
TGCGCCAGCAGTGAGGGGGGACAGGGGATACGACCCCTCCACTTT
CASSEGGQGIRPLHF
>TRBV3-1/TRBV3-2|NA|TRBJ1-5|NA
TGTGCCAGCAGCCAATCGGGACGGATAAATCAGCCCCAGCATTTT
CASSQSGRINQPQHF
>TRBV4-2|NA|TRBJ1-4|NA
TGTGCCAGCAGCCAAGTCGGTCCTCTTGAAAAACTGTTTTTT
CASSQVGPLEKLFF
>TRBV12-3/TRBV12-4|NA|TRBJ2-2|NA
TGTGCCAGCAGTTCCATACTAGGGGGTGAGCTGTTTTTT
CASSSILGGELFF
>TRBV3-1/TRBV3-2|NA|TRBJ1-1|NA
TGTGCCAGCAGCCAAGATCCGCTACGGGAGGGAATCTCCAACACTGAAGCTTTCTTT
CASSQDPLREGISNTEAFF
>TRBV19|TRBD1|TRBJ1-1|once
TGTGCCAGTACCGATAGAGGGGGCGACACTGAAGCTTTCTTT
CASTDRGGDTEAFF
>TRBV5-5|NA|TRBJ1-5|NA
TGTGCCAGCAGCCGGTCCGGACATCCGAATCAGCCCCAGCATTTT
CASSRSGHPNQPQHF
>TRBV11-2|TRBD1|TRBJ1-1|NA
TGTGCCAGCAGCTCCCGGGACAGGGTCTCAGCTTTCTTT
CASSSRDRVSAFF
>TRBV5-1|TRBD2|TRBJ2-1|NA
TGCGCCAGCAGCTCTCGACTAGCGGGGGGGCCCGATGAGCAGTTCTTC
CASSSRLAGGPDEQFF
>TRBV3-1/TRBV3-2|TRBD1|TRBJ1-6|NA
TGTGCCAGCAGCCCGGACAGGAAGGTATATAATTCACCCCTCCACTTT
CASSPDRKVYNSPLHF
>TRBV3-1/TRBV3-2|NA|TRBJ1-4|NA
TGTGCCAGCAGCCAAGACGGCAGGGCGGGCGAAAAACTGTTTTTT
CASSQDGRAGEKLFF
>TRBV29-1|NA|TRBJ2-2|NA
TGCAGCGGGAGGGGCACGGGGAACACCGGGGAGCTGTTTTTT
CSGRGTGNTGELFF
>TRBV5-1|TRBD1|TRBJ1-1|once
TGCGCCAGCAGCCCCGGGACAGGGTGGGACACTGAAGCTTTCTTT
CASSPGTGWDTEAFF
>TRBV18|TRBD1|TRBJ1-5|few
TGTGCCAGCTCACAAGGACAGGGACTTAGCAATCAGCCCCAGCATTTT
CASSQGQGLSNQPQHF
>TRBV6-5|NA|TRBJ1-2|NA
TGTGCCAGCAGTCCCCGGGAGAACTATGGCTACACCTTC
CASSPRENYGYTF
>TRBV20-1|NA|TRBJ2-5|NA
TGCAGTGCTAGTTCCCTGGGGCAAGAGACCCAGTACTTC
CSASSLGQETQYF
>TRBV7-3|TRBD1|TRBJ2-3|NA
TGTGCCAGCAGCTTAAGACAGGGGAACTTAGCTACCGACAACACCTTTAGCACAGATACGCAGTATTTT
CASSLRQGNLATDNTFSTDTQYF
>TRBV10-2|TRBD1|TRBJ1-3|NA
TGCGCCAGCATCAGTTCAGGGGGCACCATATATTTT
CASISSGGTIYF
>TRBV13|NA|TRBJ1-2|NA
TGTGCCAGCAGCCTGGACAATCTGTACTATGGCTACACCTTC
CASSLDNLYYGYTF
>TRBV28|NA|TRBJ1-3|NA
TGTGCCAGCAGTCCCCCAAGGGGGGGGCGCACCTACTCTGGAAACACCATATATTTT
CASSPPRGGRTYSGNTIYF
>TRBV6-2/TRBV6-3|TRBD1|TRBJ1-5|NA
TGTGCCAGCAGTTACGGGACAGGGGGAAATCAGCCCCAGCATTTT
CASSYGTGGNQPQHF
>TRBV6-6|NA|TRBJ1-4|NA
TGTGCCAGCAGTTACTCGAGTGCCGCTAATGAAAAACTGTTTTTT
CASSYSSAANEKLFF
>TRBV2|NA|TRBJ1-1|NA
TGTGCCAGCAGTCGACAGGATATGAACACTGAAGCTTTCTTT
CASSRQDMNTEAFF
>TRBV30|NA|TRBJ2-3|NA
TGTGCCTGGAGTGCGGTGGGGGCTAGCACAGATACGCAGTATTTT
CAWSAVGASTDTQYF
>TRBV5-1|NA|TRBJ2-1|NA
TGCGCCAGCAGCTTGGGACAGAGCAATGAGCAGTTCTTC
CASSLGQSNEQFF
>TRBV25-1|NA|TRBJ1-1|NA
TGTGCCAGCAGTGAGGCAGGGGTTGCTTTCTTT
CASSEAGVAFF
>TRBV27|TRBD1|TRBJ1-5|NA
TGTGCCAGCAGTCCGACAGGGTGGGGCAATCAGCCCCAGCATTTT
CASSPTGWGNQPQHF
>TRBV3-1/TRBV3-2|NA|TRBJ1-1|NA
TGTGCCAGCAGCCCCTCGGCGGGGGACACTGAAGCTTTCTTT
CASSPSAGDTEAFF
>TRBV28|TRBD2|TRBJ2-2|NA
TGTGCCAGCAGTTTTAGCGGGGGGGCCACTGGGGAGCTGTTTTTT
CASSFSGGATGELFF
>TRBV3-1/TRBV3-2|NA|TRBJ1-2|NA
TGTGCCAGCAGCCCCACCCCAGGGGTTGTGAACTATGGCTACACCTTC
CASSPTPGVVNYGYTF
>TRBV28|NA|TRBJ2-1|NA
TGTGCCAGCAGACTCCCCGGACGGTACAATGAGCAGTTCTTC
CASRLPGRYNEQFF
>TRBV5-5|TRBD1|TRBJ1-1|NA
TGTGCCAGCAGCTTGGCGGCAGGGGGTAACACTGAAGCTTTCTTT
CASSLAAGGNTEAFF
>TRBV7-9|NA|TRBJ1-4|once
TGTGCCAGCAGCTTAGACACAGGAGGAAAACTGTTTTTT
CASSLDTGGKLFF
>TRBV10-2|NA|TRBJ2-2|NA
TGCGCCACTAAACCGGGATATCCGGCGGCCGGGGAGCTGTTTTTT
CATKPGYPAAGELFF
>TRBV7-9|NA|TRBJ1-2|NA
TGTGCCAGCAGCCCTGGACAAAACCCGAACTATGGCTACACCTTC
CASSPGQNPNYGYTF
>TRBV12-5|TRBD1|TRBJ1-5|NA
TGTGCTAGTGGTTTGGCCCCCGGGACAGGGGGGCCCCAGCATTTT
CASGLAPGTGGPQHF
>TRBV11-2|NA|TRBJ2-2|NA
TGTGCCAGCAACAAAGGGGGTAGCACCGGGGAGCTGTTTTTT
CASNKGGSTGELFF
>TRBV7-9|NA|TRBJ1-4|NA
TGTGCCAGCAGCTTTGAGGCACTAAATGAAAAACTGTTTTTT
CASSFEALNEKLFF
>TRBV4-3|NA|TRBJ1-1|NA
TGCGCCAGCAGCCCCTCATATAAGAACACTGAAGCTTTCTTT
CASSPSYKNTEAFF
>TRBV5-1|NA|TRBJ1-1|once
TGCGCCAGCAAAGAGGGGACAAGCCCTGAAGCTTTCTTT
CASKEGTSPEAFF
>TRBV6-1|NA|TRBJ1-2|NA
TGTGCCAGCAGTGAAGGAAGGTCAGCTAACTATGGCTACACCTTC
CASSEGRSANYGYTF